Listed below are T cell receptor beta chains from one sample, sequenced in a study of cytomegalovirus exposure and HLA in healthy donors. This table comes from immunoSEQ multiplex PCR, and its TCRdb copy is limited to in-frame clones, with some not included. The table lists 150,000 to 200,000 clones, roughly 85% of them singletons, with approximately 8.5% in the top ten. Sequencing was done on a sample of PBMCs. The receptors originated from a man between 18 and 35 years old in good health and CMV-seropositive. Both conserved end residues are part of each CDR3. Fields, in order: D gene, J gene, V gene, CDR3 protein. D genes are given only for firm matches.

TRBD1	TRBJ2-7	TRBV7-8	CASSLATTGPHEQYF
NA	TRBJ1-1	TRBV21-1	CANTEYQGLYEAFF
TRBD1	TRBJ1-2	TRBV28	CASSLGDRDDTF
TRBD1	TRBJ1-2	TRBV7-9	CAIIRGNYGYTF
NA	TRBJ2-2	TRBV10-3	CAISSTRRDINTGELFF
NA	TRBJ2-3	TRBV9	CASSSGSSTDTQYF
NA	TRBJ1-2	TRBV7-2	CASSQGLGYGYTF
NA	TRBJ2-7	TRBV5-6	CASSLGYPGLERDYEQYF
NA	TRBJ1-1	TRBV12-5	CASVWSSTNTEAFF
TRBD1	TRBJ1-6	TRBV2	CASRPGLGQGRTALHF
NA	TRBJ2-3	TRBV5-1	CASSLGGSDTQYF
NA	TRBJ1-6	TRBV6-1	CASSVTGSVLHF
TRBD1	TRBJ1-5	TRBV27	CASRPQGDFQPQHF